This T cell receptor (beta chain) appears in the sequencing data of a study of blood T cell repertoires in COVID-19. Whole-study context: From T cells, B-cell-depleted T cells, or PBMCs came the material, which was cDNA or gDNA.

Germline lookup yields CDR1 SNHLY and CDR2 FYNNEI. This CDR3 has 13 residues. V lost 3 bases and J 4 bases, leaving 10 bases between the germline ends. Sequenced by immunoSEQ multiplex PCR; TCRdb stores in-frame clones only, minus some. The table shows about 98,000 clones, with roughly 82% occurring only once. The TCR was taken from a man in his 70s with active or convalescent COVID-19. The sample was peripheral blood. The chain couples TRBV2 to TRBJ2-7; D may be TRBD2 (6 bases). CDR3 DNA: TGTGCCAGCAGTGAGGGGGGTGCTTACGAGCAGTACTTC. Translated: CASSEGGAYEQYF.